These T cell receptor beta chains were read from a single sample in a study of control samples from healthy donors and cancer patients. The protocol was immunoSEQ multiplex PCR, while the TCRdb copy is restricted to in-frame clones and leaves out a portion. The sample lists 130,000 to 150,000 clones; around 94% were seen once. Sequenced input: PBMCs. These receptors were taken from a man in his 60s with colorectal cancer. The CDR3 runs from the conserved cysteine through the conserved F or W. The order of the fields is V gene, J gene, CDR3 protein.

v_call: TRBV6-1; j_call: TRBJ2-3; cdr3_aa: CASSEALGFTDTQYF
v_call: TRBV2; j_call: TRBJ1-2; cdr3_aa: CASSEGGYGYTF
v_call: TRBV9; j_call: TRBJ1-3; cdr3_aa: CASSVGPNSGNTIYF
v_call: TRBV11-2; j_call: TRBJ2-7; cdr3_aa: CASSPEIGPPTSEQYF
v_call: TRBV2; j_call: TRBJ1-2; cdr3_aa: CASRGQDYGYTF
v_call: TRBV6-2/TRBV6-3; j_call: TRBJ2-1; cdr3_aa: CASSYPGTATNEQFF
v_call: TRBV12-5; j_call: TRBJ1-2; cdr3_aa: CASGSQGNYGYTF
v_call: TRBV12-3/TRBV12-4; j_call: TRBJ1-4; cdr3_aa: CASRATGEKLFF
v_call: TRBV4-3; j_call: TRBJ2-3; cdr3_aa: CASSQEYSGGGPSTDTQYF
v_call: TRBV9; j_call: TRBJ2-6; cdr3_aa: CASSHLRLGLGANVLTF
v_call: TRBV5-1; j_call: TRBJ2-4; cdr3_aa: CASSLATGTGNIQYF
v_call: TRBV4-1; j_call: TRBJ1-2; cdr3_aa: CASSQETGGNNLKNYGYTF
v_call: TRBV9; j_call: TRBJ2-1; cdr3_aa: CASSKTTGQAYNEQFF
v_call: TRBV9; j_call: TRBJ1-4; cdr3_aa: CASSSPGQFNEKLFF
v_call: TRBV19; j_call: TRBJ2-7; cdr3_aa: CASSLTAQYEQYF
v_call: TRBV5-4; j_call: TRBJ2-5; cdr3_aa: CASSLSSGVARETQYF
v_call: TRBV11-2; j_call: TRBJ2-7; cdr3_aa: CASSDPRGYYEQYF
v_call: TRBV5-1; j_call: TRBJ2-5; cdr3_aa: CASSLDWAQETQYF
v_call: TRBV11-2; j_call: TRBJ2-5; cdr3_aa: CASSRLAGGRETQYF
v_call: TRBV3-1/TRBV3-2; j_call: TRBJ2-5; cdr3_aa: CASSPSGGARETQYF
v_call: TRBV3-1/TRBV3-2; j_call: TRBJ2-1; cdr3_aa: CASSQEVAAYNEQFF
v_call: TRBV10-3; j_call: TRBJ2-7; cdr3_aa: CAISESGTSNYEQYF
v_call: TRBV6-2/TRBV6-3; j_call: TRBJ1-1; cdr3_aa: CASSYTGGAWGTEAFF
v_call: TRBV3-1/TRBV3-2; j_call: TRBJ1-3; cdr3_aa: CASSQEQGSGNTIYF
v_call: TRBV6-6; j_call: TRBJ1-1; cdr3_aa: CASSHPAGGNTEAFF
v_call: TRBV5-4; j_call: TRBJ1-2; cdr3_aa: CASSLRQGAGGVIYGYTF
v_call: TRBV18; j_call: TRBJ1-1; cdr3_aa: CASSPPIGHPAAEAFF
v_call: TRBV30; j_call: TRBJ2-3; cdr3_aa: CAWDLGTGSADTQYF
v_call: TRBV18; j_call: TRBJ2-7; cdr3_aa: CASSPPGLAGASQEQYF
v_call: TRBV19; j_call: TRBJ1-6; cdr3_aa: CASSTAYNSPLHF
v_call: TRBV18; j_call: TRBJ1-3; cdr3_aa: CASSPLGGQSSGNTIYF
v_call: TRBV5-6; j_call: TRBJ1-6; cdr3_aa: CASSGDRGFSYNSPLHF
v_call: TRBV7-8; j_call: TRBJ2-2; cdr3_aa: CASTQLAGGGELFF
v_call: TRBV7-2; j_call: TRBJ2-7; cdr3_aa: CASSSARDRAHEQYF
v_call: TRBV9; j_call: TRBJ1-1; cdr3_aa: CASSPGNTEAFF
v_call: TRBV9; j_call: TRBJ1-3; cdr3_aa: CASSVDVGGAGNTIYF
v_call: TRBV7-9; j_call: TRBJ2-7; cdr3_aa: CASSLSPSYEQYF
v_call: TRBV2; j_call: TRBJ2-3; cdr3_aa: CASSAGGLNTQYF
v_call: TRBV3-1/TRBV3-2; j_call: TRBJ2-4; cdr3_aa: CASSPFRQVGNIQYF
v_call: TRBV9; j_call: TRBJ2-1; cdr3_aa: CASSTQRGGLLDEQFF
v_call: TRBV6-5; j_call: TRBJ1-1; cdr3_aa: CAILANLNTEAFF